This TCR beta chain originates from a study of blood T cell repertoires in COVID-19. Study summary: The samples span acute and convalescent COVID-19 from the United States, Italy and Spain. Sources were T cells, B-cell-depleted T cells, or PBMCs; the material itself was cDNA or gDNA.

Per the original methods: Quantification of nucleated cells was approximated via reference gene primer amplification. Sequencing used immunoSEQ multiplex PCR; TCRdb keeps in-frame clones, though not all of them. V and J calls and clone size are as listed in that table; D and trimming were resolved from the DNA. Of over 85,000 clones listed, just under 85% are singletons. The germline V gene encodes CDR1 MDHEN and CDR2 SYDVKM. Trimming removed 2 bases from V and 5 bases from J, with 12 bases in between. The CDR3 is 14 residues long. The V call is TRBV28, the J call TRBJ2-5; tentative D call: TRBD2 (6 bases). The receptor was isolated from a man in his fifties with acute or convalescent COVID-19. Input material: peripheral blood. DNA of the CDR3: TGTGCCAGCAGTTTAATCGGTAGCGGTGAGACCCAGTACTTC. It encodes CASSLIGSGETQYF.